The rows below give T cell receptor beta chains drawn from one sample of a study of T-cell reconstitution after alpha-beta-depleted transplantation in children. TCRdb recomputed calls from the PCR reads with MiXCR, one row per CDR3 protein. The sample lists approximately 290,000 distinct CDR3 sequences, roughly 11% occurring once. The sample consisted of peripheral blood, taken 180 days after TCRalphabeta/CD19-depleted stem cell transplant. Source of these receptors: a male patient aged 2 to 9 who had a stem cell transplant for chronic granulomatous disease, so the T cells may come from the graft donor. The CDR3 runs from the conserved cysteine through the conserved F or W. Each record gives: clone size, V gene, D gene, J gene, CDR3 DNA, CDR3 protein. The D gene is left open where the match is weak. Only part of the rows carry a size: once, few, many, or a class if the clone is expanded.

size: few; V: TRBV18; D: NA; J: TRBJ2-3; DNA: TGTGCCAGCTCACCCTGGGGAGTAATGGAGAATACGCAGTATTTT; CDR3: CASSPWGVMENTQYF
size: many; V: TRBV7-2; D: NA; J: TRBJ2-4; DNA: TGTGCCAGCAGCTTAGACAGGGTAAACATTCAGTACTTC; CDR3: CASSLDRVNIQYF
size: many; V: TRBV12-3/TRBV12-4; D: NA; J: TRBJ1-1; DNA: TGTGCCAGCAGCCAGGGAAGTCTGACTGAAGCTTTCTTT; CDR3: CASSQGSLTEAFF
size: many; V: TRBV5-4; D: NA; J: TRBJ2-5; DNA: TGTGCCAGCAGCCCTCGGGGCGAGGAGACCCAGTACTTC; CDR3: CASSPRGEETQYF
size: many; V: TRBV7-6; D: TRBD2; J: TRBJ2-7; DNA: TGTGCCAGCAGCCGAGGACTAGCGGGAGCTTCCGAGCAGTACTTC; CDR3: CASSRGLAGASEQYF
size: many; V: TRBV6-2/TRBV6-3; D: NA; J: TRBJ2-1; DNA: TGTGCCAGCAGCGAGCCTAATGAGCAGTTCTTC; CDR3: CASSEPNEQFF
size: many; V: TRBV11-2; D: TRBD1; J: TRBJ2-1; DNA: TGTGCCAGCAGCTTGCCCCGGACAGGCCTACCCTCCTTCTACAATGAGCAGTTCTTC; CDR3: CASSLPRTGLPSFYNEQFF
size: few; V: TRBV2; D: TRBD2; J: TRBJ2-7; DNA: TGTGCCGGACGGGGGGGCCTCTCCTACGAGCAGTACTTC; CDR3: CAGRGGLSYEQYF
size: many; V: TRBV5-1; D: NA; J: TRBJ2-1; DNA: TGCGCCAGCAGCTTGCAGCCCGGGGCGGCCAATGAGCAGTTCTTC; CDR3: CASSLQPGAANEQFF
size: few; V: TRBV11-3; D: NA; J: TRBJ2-2; DNA: TGTGCCAGCAGCTTAGTAACAGGGGCGGGACCCCCCGGAGACCGCGGAAAGGCCGGGGAGCTGTTTTTT; CDR3: CASSLVTGAGPPGDRGKAGELFF
size: NA; V: TRBV6-5; D: TRBD1; J: TRBJ1-6; DNA: TGTGCCAGCAGTTTACAGGGGGCTCGTTCACCCCTCCACTTT; CDR3: CASSLQGARSPLHF
size: many; V: TRBV4-1; D: TRBD2; J: TRBJ2-7; DNA: TGCGCCAGCAGCCAAGACCGGGACTACTACGAGCAGTACTTC; CDR3: CASSQDRDYYEQYF
size: many; V: TRBV5-6; D: TRBD2; J: TRBJ2-1; DNA: TGTGCCAGCAGCACGCTAGCGGGGCCTTACAATGAGCAGTTCTTC; CDR3: CASSTLAGPYNEQFF
size: many; V: TRBV14; D: NA; J: TRBJ2-3; DNA: TGTGCCAGCAGCCAAGGTCCCAGGGATACGCAGTATTTT; CDR3: CASSQGPRDTQYF
size: NA; V: TRBV20-1; D: TRBD2; J: TRBJ2-7; DNA: TGCTGTGCTAGAGTGGTCCTAGCGGGAGGAAGTACCTACGAGCAGTACTTC; CDR3: CCARVVLAGGSTYEQYF
size: NA; V: TRBV5-5; D: NA; J: TRBJ1-2; DNA: TGTGCCAGCAGCTTGGGGCTCGTCTGCGATGGCTACACCTTC; CDR3: CASSLGLVCDGYTF
size: many; V: TRBV2; D: NA; J: TRBJ2-5; DNA: TGTGCCAGCAGTTTAATACCGGGCTGGGAGGAGACCCAGTACTTC; CDR3: CASSLIPGWEETQYF
size: many; V: TRBV11-2; D: TRBD1; J: TRBJ1-2; DNA: TGTGCCAGCAGCTTGGTTCCGGGACAGTTCTATGGCTACACCTTC; CDR3: CASSLVPGQFYGYTF
size: many; V: TRBV29-1; D: NA; J: TRBJ1-5; DNA: TGCAGCGTTGGGCAGGGGCGGGATCAGCCCCAGCATTTT; CDR3: CSVGQGRDQPQHF
size: many; V: TRBV29-1; D: TRBD1; J: TRBJ2-5; DNA: TGCAGCGCCTGGGGTTTCCGTGTACAGGGGATTGGAGAGACCCAGTACTTC; CDR3: CSAWGFRVQGIGETQYF
size: many; V: TRBV7-2; D: NA; J: TRBJ1-2; DNA: TGTGCCAGCAGCTTAAGTTACAGGGACGGCTATGGCTACACCTTC; CDR3: CASSLSYRDGYGYTF
size: few; V: TRBV7-9; D: NA; J: TRBJ1-2; DNA: TGTGCCAGCAGCTTACGAACCGTATCAGACTATGGCTACACCTTC; CDR3: CASSLRTVSDYGYTF
size: many; V: TRBV12-3/TRBV12-4; D: NA; J: TRBJ1-1; DNA: TGTGCCAGCAGTCCCGGGTCCCCCGAGACTGAAGCTTTCTTT; CDR3: CASSPGSPETEAFF
size: many; V: TRBV5-1; D: NA; J: TRBJ2-7; DNA: TGCGCCAGCAGCTTGGCGGGTAGCAGAGGACTGGGGGAGCAGTACTTC; CDR3: CASSLAGSRGLGEQYF
size: many; V: TRBV7-2; D: NA; J: TRBJ1-2; DNA: TGTGCCAGCAGCTACGAATATGGCTACACCTTC; CDR3: CASSYEYGYTF
size: many; V: TRBV29-1; D: TRBD2; J: TRBJ2-7; DNA: TGCAGCGTTGAAGAACTAGCGGGAGAGGGTTTCTACGAGCAGTACTTC; CDR3: CSVEELAGEGFYEQYF
size: many; V: TRBV15; D: TRBD1; J: TRBJ2-2; DNA: TGTGCCACCAGCAGAATTCTGGGACAGGGGGCGAACACCGGGGAGCTGTTTTTT; CDR3: CATSRILGQGANTGELFF
size: many; V: TRBV2; D: NA; J: TRBJ2-5; DNA: TGTGCCAGCAGTTGGCGCCCGAAGGGGCAAGAGACCCAGTACTTC; CDR3: CASSWRPKGQETQYF
size: many; V: TRBV20-1; D: TRBD2; J: TRBJ2-5; DNA: TGCAGTGCTCCGCGACTAGCGGGGGATCAAGAGACCCAGTACTTC; CDR3: CSAPRLAGDQETQYF
size: many; V: TRBV5-1; D: NA; J: TRBJ2-4; DNA: TGCGCCAGCAGCTTGCCTCGGGGGACTGATAAAAACATTCAGTACTTC; CDR3: CASSLPRGTDKNIQYF
size: many; V: TRBV5-4; D: NA; J: TRBJ1-2; DNA: TGTGCCAGCAGCTTGGAGACATACATCGGCTACACCTTC; CDR3: CASSLETYIGYTF
size: many; V: TRBV5-5; D: NA; J: TRBJ2-7; DNA: TGTGCCAGCAGCAGGCGGGACAGCCAGAGCGACGAGCAGTACTTC; CDR3: CASSRRDSQSDEQYF
size: few; V: TRBV5-1; D: NA; J: TRBJ2-7; DNA: TGCGCCAGCAGCCCAAGAGCAGCGAACTCCTACGAGCAGTACTTC; CDR3: CASSPRAANSYEQYF
size: many; V: TRBV18; D: NA; J: TRBJ2-5; DNA: TGTGCCAGCTCTCCCCCAGGAGATAGGGAGACCCAGTACTTC; CDR3: CASSPPGDRETQYF
size: many; V: TRBV3-1; D: TRBD2; J: TRBJ2-3; DNA: TGTGCCAGCAGCCCCTTTGGGGGAGGGATTAGCACAGATACGCAGTATTTT; CDR3: CASSPFGGGISTDTQYF
size: many; V: TRBV9; D: TRBD1; J: TRBJ1-5; DNA: TGTGCCAGCAACCTGTTCGAAGGGGGCGAGGGCAATCAGCCCCAGCATTTT; CDR3: CASNLFEGGEGNQPQHF
size: many; V: TRBV2; D: NA; J: TRBJ2-7; DNA: TGTGCGTCGGGGGTTCTTTACAACGAGCAGTACTTC; CDR3: CASGVLYNEQYF
size: NA; V: TRBV3-1; D: NA; J: TRBJ2-3; DNA: TGTGCCAGCAGCCTCAGAATAGGGCGGGACTTGGATACGCAGTATTTT; CDR3: CASSLRIGRDLDTQYF
size: NA; V: TRBV29-1; D: NA; J: TRBJ2-7; DNA: TGCAGCGTTGAGAGGGGATCAGAGTACGAGCAGTACTTC; CDR3: CSVERGSEYEQYF